The 24 T cell receptor beta chains presented below share a single source sample, sequenced in a study of T cell responses to AZD1222 COVID-19 vaccine. Sequencing was performed with immunoSEQ multiplex PCR; in TCRdb, only in-frame clones are kept and a portion is missing. Here the sample spans tens of thousands of clones, about 87% being singletons. The source material was peripheral blood, sampled on day 0 of AZD1222 vaccination. The origin of the receptors is an adult in good health.

This chain uses TRBV6-5 with TRBJ1-3; 7 bases are a match to TRBD1. Germline CDR1 reads MNHEY; CDR2 reads SVGAGI. V lost 0 bases and J lost 4; bases outside the gene matches: 6. This CDR3 is 16 amino acids long. CDR3 nucleotides: TGTGCCAGCAGTTACTCGCGACAGGGCGCCGGAAACACCATATATTTT. This codes for CASSYSRQGAGNTIYF.

The chain is built from TRBV6-1 and TRBJ2-7, with 7 bases aligning to TRBD1. This CDR3 is built from 16 residues. The germline V gene has CDR1 MNHNS and CDR2 SASEGT. The trim removed 4 bases at V and 0 bases at J, leaving 9 bases unmatched. The CDR3: CASSGGANRGSYEQYF. The CDR3, as DNA: TGTGCCAGCAGTGGTGGGGCCAACAGGGGCTCCTACGAGCAGTACTTC.

This clone occurred once. The V call is TRBV7-3, the J call TRBJ2-3; weak D call: TRBD1 (5 bases). This CDR3 is 15 amino acids long. Deletions cut 1 base from V and 3 bases from J, with 11 bases between. The germline V gene encodes CDR1 SGHTA and CDR2 FQGTGA. The CDR3 here is CASSLRVSGTDTQYF. For the CDR3, the DNA is TGTGCCAGCAGCTTAAGAGTTTCAGGGACAGATACGCAGTATTTT.

The genes are TRBV24-1 and TRBJ2-5; D gene unclear. V was pared by 3 bases and J by 1 base, with 2 bases between. The CDR3 covers 12 residues. CDR1 and CDR2 (germline): KGHDR, SFDVKD. The CDR3 here is CATSDTQETQYF. The DNA for the CDR3 is TGTGCCACCAGTGATACCCAAGAGACCCAGTACTTC.

The chain employs TRBV25-1 and TRBJ1-5; no clear D. In germline, CDR1 is MGHDK, CDR2 SYGVNS. The CDR3 is 11 amino acids. Trimming shortened V by 2 bases and J by 6 bases, and 2 bases separated the two germline ends. In nucleotides, the CDR3 is TGTGCCAGCAGTGAACGTCAGCCCCAGCATTTT. This encodes CASSERQPQHF.

The J gene is TRBJ1-5, the V gene TRBV7-3; no clear D gene. Germline CDR1 reads SGHTA; CDR2 reads FQGTGA. Between the trimmed V and J ends, which lost 3 bases and 6 bases, there was a span of 9 bases. The CDR3 totals 13 residues. The CDR3 is CASSLDLGQPQHF. The CDR3 bases are TGTGCCAGCAGCTTGGATCTTGGTCAGCCCCAGCATTTT.

Regarding this clone: Other nucleotide sequences from this sample produce the same CDR3. The CDR3 DNA is TGTGCCAGCAGGGGGGTAGGTCAGCCCCAGCATTTT. Residues: CASRGVGQPQHF. The gene calls are TRBV27 and TRBJ1-5; TRBD1 is a possible D gene (5 bases). Germline CDR1 MNHEY, CDR2 SMNVEV (reference sequence). V lost 6 bases, J lost 6 bases, and 9 bases lay in between. The CDR3 runs 12 residues.

This chain connects TRBV18 to TRBJ1-5; tentative D call: TRBD1 (6 bases). The CDR3 has 14 amino acids. V shed 5 bases and J shed 3 bases, with 11 bases lying between them. Germline CDR1 is KGHSH and CDR2 is LQKENI. The CDR3 here is CASSMDRDNQPQHF. For the CDR3, the DNA is TGTGCCAGCTCAATGGACAGAGACAATCAGCCCCAGCATTTT.

The rearrangement joins TRBV18 to TRBJ1-1; D is possibly TRBD1 (5 bases). Trimming took 6 bases from V and 0 from J, leaving 20 bases between them. The germline CDR1 and CDR2 sequences are KGHSH and LQKENI. CDR3 length equals 17 residues. DNA of the CDR3: TGTGCCAGCTCCCACCCTCCCCGCGGGGGAATGAACACTGAAGCTTTCTTT. It translates to CASSHPPRGGMNTEAFF.

CDR3 sequence: CASSLNEGEQYF. CDR3 DNA: TGTGCCAGCAGCCTAAATGAGGGGGAGCAGTACTTC. The chain couples TRBV3-1 (or the pseudogene TRBV3-2) to TRBJ2-7; D may be TRBD1 or TRBD2 (5 bases each). Germline V gene data show CDR1 as LGHDT and CDR2 as YNNKEL (reference sequence). This CDR3 is 12 amino acids long. V lost 4 bases and J lost 7, with 11 bases in between.

The chain couples TRBV5-4 to TRBJ1-2; D is ambiguous. Germline V gene data show CDR1 as SGHNT and CDR2 as YYREEE (reference sequence). With 4 bases removed from V and 3 bases from J, the gap between germline ends came to 13 bases. CDR3 length equals 14 residues. CDR3 sequence (DNA): TGTGCCAGCAGCGCGCCGGGATCCTACTATGGCTACACCTTC. It codes for CASSAPGSYYGYTF.

V gene TRBV5-1 combines with J gene TRBJ2-5, with D hard to call. V was trimmed by 4 bases and J by 1 base, leaving 11 bases between them. The germline V gene encodes CDR1 SGHRS and CDR2 YFSETQ. The length of the CDR3 is 14 residues. In DNA form, the CDR3 reads TGCGCCAGCAGCGAGACGGACCCCCAAGAGACCCAGTACTTC. Encoded protein: CASSETDPQETQYF. Variable domain in full (rest from reference TRBV5-1 and TRBJ2-5): KAGVTQTPRYLIKTRGQQVTLSCSPISGHRSVSWYQQTPGQGLQFLFEYFSETQRNKGNFPGRFSGRQFSNSRSEMNVSTLELGDSALYLCASSETDPQETQYFGPGTRLLVL.

In DNA form, the CDR3 reads TGTGCCAGCAGCTTCGGACAGGGGGCGGGCAATCAGCCCCAGCATTTT. This gives the protein CASSFGQGAGNQPQHF. V is TRBV5-6 and J is TRBJ1-5; 11 bases match TRBD1. The V segment lost 2 bases and the J segment 2 bases; nucleotides outside the gene matches: 3. Germline V gives CDR1 SGHDT, CDR2 YYEEEE. The CDR3 runs to 16 residues.

The rearrangement joins TRBV19 to TRBJ1-5; D remains ambiguous. The CDR3 has 12 amino acids. Germline values: CDR1 LNHDA, CDR2 SQIVND (reference sequence). Trimming left V 7 bases short and J 3 bases short, with 7 bases between. The CDR3 nucleotides are TGTGCCAGTAACCTCATCAATCAGCCCCAGCATTTT. As protein: CASNLINQPQHF.

The gene calls are TRBV5-1 and TRBJ1-6; no definite D call. V lost 4 bases, J lost 10 bases, and 30 bases lay in between. The germline V gene encodes CDR1 SGHRS and CDR2 YFSETQ. This CDR3 contains 19 residues. CDR3 residues: CASSPGLAFETTVGSPLHF. The CDR3 nucleotides read TGCGCCAGCAGCCCAGGACTAGCGTTCGAGACAACAGTTGGGTCACCCCTCCACTTT.

This chain joins TRBV7-2 and TRBJ1-6; D is unresolved. Germline V lookup: CDR1 SGHTA, CDR2 FQGNSA. This CDR3 spans 14 amino acids. V was pared by 2 bases and J by 9 bases, with 11 bases between. The CDR3 nucleotides read TGTGCCAGCAGCTTAAACGGCCGCAGTTCACCCCTCCACTTT. It translates to CASSLNGRSSPLHF.

V usage is TRBV5-4 and J usage is TRBJ1-1, with D unresolved. Germline CDR1 reads SGHNT; CDR2 reads YYREEE (reference sequence). The V end lost 0 bases, the J end lost 4 bases, and 7 bases lay between the germline ends. The CDR3 sequence is 13 residues long. CDR3 protein: CASSLEQPTEAFF. As DNA, the CDR3 is TGTGCCAGCAGCTTGGAACAGCCCACTGAAGCTTTCTTT. Drawing the rest from reference TRBV5-4 and TRBJ1-1, the complete variable domain is ETGVTQSPTHLIKTRGQQVTLRCSSQSGHNTVSWYQQALGQGPQFIFQYYREEENGRGNFPPRFSGLQFPNYSSELNVNALELDDSALYLCASSLEQPTEAFFGQGTRLTVV.

The chain combines TRBV18 with TRBJ2-3, with a tentative D call TRBD1 (5 bases). V lost 2 bases, J lost 2 bases, and 14 bases lay in between. CDR1 is KGHSH, CDR2 LQKENI, per germline. The CDR3 covers 16 residues. The CDR3 sequence is CASSPSRQQYTDTQYF. The CDR3 coding sequence is TGTGCCAGCTCACCATCTCGACAGCAATACACAGATACGCAGTATTTT.

The chain has TRBV9 and TRBJ1-3; TRBD1 agrees at 10 bases. V trimming: 3 bases; J trimming: 6 bases; junction bases outside the gene matches: 6. The CDR3 has 15 amino acids. Germline V gives CDR1 SGDLS, CDR2 YYNGEE. CDR3 nucleotide sequence: TGTGCCAGCAGCGCTACGGGACAGGGGCTAAACACCATATATTTT. This sequence encodes CASSATGQGLNTIYF.

This clone was observed once. The chain joins TRBV4-1 to TRBJ1-2, with 7 positions matching TRBD1. From germline, CDR1 is MGHRA and CDR2 YSYEKL. Losses at the gene ends were 0 bases for V and 5 bases for J; bases not matched to a gene: 12. CDR3 size: 17 residues. For the CDR3, the DNA is TGCGCCAGCAGCCAAGAGACCCAGGGGGTTAATGGGTATGGCTACACCTTC. This gives the protein CASSQETQGVNGYGYTF.

CDR3 bases: TGTGCCAGCAGCCAAGGTTACGGACAGACCTCTCCCGGCTATGGCTACACCTTC. Amino acid sequence: CASSQGYGQTSPGYGYTF. The gene calls are TRBV14 and TRBJ1-2, with D tentatively TRBD1 (6 bases). V gave up 1 base and J gave up 4 bases, with 22 bases separating them. CDR1 and CDR2 (germline): SGHDN, FVKESK. This CDR3 region has 18 residues.

V is TRBV19 and J is TRBJ1-2; tentatively, D is TRBD1 (6 bases). Germline V gene data show CDR1 as LNHDA and CDR2 as SQIVND (reference sequence). Trimming cost V 6 bases and J 2 bases, with 10 bases left between them. The CDR3 covers 13 residues. CDR3 DNA: TGTGCCAGTAGCCTTGGACAGAACTATGGCTACACCTTC. Protein: CASSLGQNYGYTF.

This chain uses TRBV6-2 or TRBV6-3 with TRBJ1-5; 8 bases line up with TRBD1. This CDR3 is built from 15 residues. CDR1 MNHEY and CDR2 SVGEGT come from the germline V gene. Germline trimming cut 3 bases from V and 6 bases from J; bases unmatched to any gene: 7. CDR3 in DNA: TGTGCCAGCAGTTATTGGCAGGGGGCCAGTCAGCCCCAGCATTTT. It is translated as CASSYWQGASQPQHF.

The chain has TRBV19 and TRBJ1-2, with D possibly matching TRBD1 (5 bases). The ends were cut back, 5 bases at V and 8 bases at J, with 18 bases in the middle. The V gene's germline CDR1 is LNHDA and CDR2 SQIVND (reference sequence). CDR3 length: 14 residues. The CDR3: CASSPGRGGLGYTF. The DNA for the CDR3 is TGTGCCAGTAGTCCCGGAAGGGGAGGTCTAGGCTACACCTTC.